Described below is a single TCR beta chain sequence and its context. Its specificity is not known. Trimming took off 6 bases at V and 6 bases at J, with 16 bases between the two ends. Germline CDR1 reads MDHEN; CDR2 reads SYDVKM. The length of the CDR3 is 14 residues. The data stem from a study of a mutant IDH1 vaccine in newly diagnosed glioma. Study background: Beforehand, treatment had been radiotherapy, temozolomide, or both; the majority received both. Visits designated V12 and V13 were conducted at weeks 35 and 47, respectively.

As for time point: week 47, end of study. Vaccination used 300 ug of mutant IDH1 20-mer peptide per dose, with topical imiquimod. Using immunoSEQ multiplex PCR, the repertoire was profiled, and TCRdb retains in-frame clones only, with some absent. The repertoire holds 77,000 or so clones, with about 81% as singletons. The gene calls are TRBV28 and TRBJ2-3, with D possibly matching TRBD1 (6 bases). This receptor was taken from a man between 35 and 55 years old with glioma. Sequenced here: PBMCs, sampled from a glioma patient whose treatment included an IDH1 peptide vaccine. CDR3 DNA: TGTGCCAGCAGCCCCCCGAACAGGGTGGATACGCAGTATTTT. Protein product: CASSPPNRVDTQYF.